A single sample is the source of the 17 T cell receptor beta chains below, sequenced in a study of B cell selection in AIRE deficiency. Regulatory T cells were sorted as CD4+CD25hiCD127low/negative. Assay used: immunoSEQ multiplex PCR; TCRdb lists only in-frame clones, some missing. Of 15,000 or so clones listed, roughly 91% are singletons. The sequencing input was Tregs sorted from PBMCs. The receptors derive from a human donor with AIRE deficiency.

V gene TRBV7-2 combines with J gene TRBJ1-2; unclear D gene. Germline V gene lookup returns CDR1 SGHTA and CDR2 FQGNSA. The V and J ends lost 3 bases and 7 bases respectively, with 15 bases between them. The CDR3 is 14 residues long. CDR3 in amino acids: CASSLYRLAAGYTF. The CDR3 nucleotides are TGTGCCAGCAGCTTGTACAGACTTGCGGCTGGCTACACCTTC.

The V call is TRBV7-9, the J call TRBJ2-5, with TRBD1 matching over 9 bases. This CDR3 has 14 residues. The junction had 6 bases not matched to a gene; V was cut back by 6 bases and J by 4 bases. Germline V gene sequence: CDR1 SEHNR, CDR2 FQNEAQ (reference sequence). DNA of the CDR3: TGTGCCAGCAGGAGGACAGGGGAGGGAGAGACCCAGTACTTC. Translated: CASRRTGEGETQYF.

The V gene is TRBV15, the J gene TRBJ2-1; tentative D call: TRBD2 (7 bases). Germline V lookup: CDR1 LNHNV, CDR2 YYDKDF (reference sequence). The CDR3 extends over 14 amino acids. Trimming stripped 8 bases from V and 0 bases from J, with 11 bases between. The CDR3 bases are TGTGCCACCGGGAGGGGGAGCTCCTACAATGAGCAGTTCTTC. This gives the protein CATGRGSSYNEQFF.

CDR3: CASSLGSGRPDTQYF. DNA for the CDR3: TGCGCCAGCAGCTTGGGGAGCGGGAGGCCAGATACGCAGTATTTT. J is TRBJ2-3 and V is TRBV5-1, with TRBD2 matching over 9 bases. This CDR3 has 15 residues. With V trimmed by 0 bases and J by 4 bases, 3 bases remained unmatched. Germline loops: CDR1 SGHRS, CDR2 YFSETQ.

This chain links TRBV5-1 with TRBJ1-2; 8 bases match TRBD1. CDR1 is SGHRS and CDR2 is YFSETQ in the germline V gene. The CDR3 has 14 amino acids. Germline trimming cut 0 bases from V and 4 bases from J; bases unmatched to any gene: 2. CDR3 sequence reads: CASSLGTGSYGYTF. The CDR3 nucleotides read TGCGCCAGCAGCTTGGGGACAGGGTCCTATGGCTACACCTTC.

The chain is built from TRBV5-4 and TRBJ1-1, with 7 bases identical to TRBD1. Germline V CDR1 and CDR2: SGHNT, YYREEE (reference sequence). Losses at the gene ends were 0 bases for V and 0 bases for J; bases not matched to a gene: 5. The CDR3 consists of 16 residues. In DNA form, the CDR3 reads TGTGCCAGCAGCTTGGCGAAGACAGGGATGAACACTGAAGCTTTCTTT. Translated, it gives CASSLAKTGMNTEAFF.

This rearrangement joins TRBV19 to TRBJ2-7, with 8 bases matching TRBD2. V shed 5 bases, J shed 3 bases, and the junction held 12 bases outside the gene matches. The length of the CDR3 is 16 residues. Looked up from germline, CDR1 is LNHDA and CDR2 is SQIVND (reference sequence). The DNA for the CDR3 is TGTGCCAGTAGTCATCCGGGCGTAGCGGGAATCTACGAGCAGTACTTC. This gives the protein CASSHPGVAGIYEQYF.

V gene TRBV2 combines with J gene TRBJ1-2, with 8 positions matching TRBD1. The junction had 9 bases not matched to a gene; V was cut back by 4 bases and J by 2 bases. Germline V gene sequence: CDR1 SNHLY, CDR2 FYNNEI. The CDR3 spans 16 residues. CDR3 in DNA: TGTGCCAGCAGTGGCCTCCACAGGGGGAGGAACTATGGCTACACCTTC. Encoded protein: CASSGLHRGRNYGYTF.

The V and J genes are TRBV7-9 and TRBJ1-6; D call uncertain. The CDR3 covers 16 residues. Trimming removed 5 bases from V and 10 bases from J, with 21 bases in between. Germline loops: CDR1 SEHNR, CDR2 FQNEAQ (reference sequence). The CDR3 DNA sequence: TGTGCCAGCAGCCGCCCCGATGGGAGCGTCTACTCACCCCTCCACTTT. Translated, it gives CASSRPDGSVYSPLHF.

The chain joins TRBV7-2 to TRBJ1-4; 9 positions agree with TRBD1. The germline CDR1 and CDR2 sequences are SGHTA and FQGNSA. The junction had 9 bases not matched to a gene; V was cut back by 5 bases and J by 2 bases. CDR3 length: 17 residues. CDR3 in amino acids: CASSPGQGIGTNEKLFF. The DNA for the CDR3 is TGTGCCAGCAGCCCCGGACAGGGGATTGGCACTAATGAAAAACTGTTTTTT.

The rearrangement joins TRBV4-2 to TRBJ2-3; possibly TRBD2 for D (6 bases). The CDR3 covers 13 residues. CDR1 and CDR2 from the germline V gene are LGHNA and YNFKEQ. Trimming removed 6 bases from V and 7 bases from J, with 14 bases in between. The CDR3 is CASSPGGIYTQYF. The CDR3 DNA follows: TGTGCCAGCAGTCCTGGGGGGATATATACGCAGTATTTT.

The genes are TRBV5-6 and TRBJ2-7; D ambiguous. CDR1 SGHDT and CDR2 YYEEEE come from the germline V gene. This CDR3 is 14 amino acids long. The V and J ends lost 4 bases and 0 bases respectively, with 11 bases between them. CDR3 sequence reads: CASSPGFISYEQYF. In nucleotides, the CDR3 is TGTGCCAGCAGCCCCGGATTCATCTCCTACGAGCAGTACTTC.

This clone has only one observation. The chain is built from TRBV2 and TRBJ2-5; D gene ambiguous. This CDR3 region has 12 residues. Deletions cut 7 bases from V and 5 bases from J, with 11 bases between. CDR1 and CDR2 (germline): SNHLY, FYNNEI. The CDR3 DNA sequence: TGTGCCAGCATGGTGGACGGGGAGACCCAGTACTTC. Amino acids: CASMVDGETQYF.

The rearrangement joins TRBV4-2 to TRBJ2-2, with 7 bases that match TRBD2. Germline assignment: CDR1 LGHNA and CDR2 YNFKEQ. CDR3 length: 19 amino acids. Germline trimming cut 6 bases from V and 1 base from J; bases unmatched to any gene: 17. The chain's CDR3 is CASRPFLGEGRGNTGELFF. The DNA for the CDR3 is TGTGCCAGCAGACCCTTTTTGGGGGAGGGCCGCGGGAACACCGGGGAGCTGTTTTTT.

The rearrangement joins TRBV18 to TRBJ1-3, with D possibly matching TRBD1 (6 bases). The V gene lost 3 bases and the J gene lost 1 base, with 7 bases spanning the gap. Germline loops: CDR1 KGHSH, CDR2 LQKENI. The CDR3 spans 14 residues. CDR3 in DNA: TGTGCCAGCTCACCGGACAGTTCTGGAAACACCATATATTTT. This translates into CASSPDSSGNTIYF.

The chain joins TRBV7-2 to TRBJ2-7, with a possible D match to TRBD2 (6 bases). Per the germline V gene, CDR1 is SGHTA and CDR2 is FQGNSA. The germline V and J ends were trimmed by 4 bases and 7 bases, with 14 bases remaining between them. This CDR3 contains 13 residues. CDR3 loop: CASSSLGGGEQYF. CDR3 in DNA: TGTGCCAGCAGCTCGTTGGGGGGTGGAGAGCAGTACTTC.

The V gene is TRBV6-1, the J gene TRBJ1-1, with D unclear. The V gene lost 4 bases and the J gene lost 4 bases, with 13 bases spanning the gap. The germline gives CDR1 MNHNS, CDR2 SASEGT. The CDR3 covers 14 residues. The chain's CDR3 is CASSVRVRGTEAFF. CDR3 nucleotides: TGTGCCAGCAGTGTGAGGGTCCGGGGCACTGAAGCTTTCTTT.